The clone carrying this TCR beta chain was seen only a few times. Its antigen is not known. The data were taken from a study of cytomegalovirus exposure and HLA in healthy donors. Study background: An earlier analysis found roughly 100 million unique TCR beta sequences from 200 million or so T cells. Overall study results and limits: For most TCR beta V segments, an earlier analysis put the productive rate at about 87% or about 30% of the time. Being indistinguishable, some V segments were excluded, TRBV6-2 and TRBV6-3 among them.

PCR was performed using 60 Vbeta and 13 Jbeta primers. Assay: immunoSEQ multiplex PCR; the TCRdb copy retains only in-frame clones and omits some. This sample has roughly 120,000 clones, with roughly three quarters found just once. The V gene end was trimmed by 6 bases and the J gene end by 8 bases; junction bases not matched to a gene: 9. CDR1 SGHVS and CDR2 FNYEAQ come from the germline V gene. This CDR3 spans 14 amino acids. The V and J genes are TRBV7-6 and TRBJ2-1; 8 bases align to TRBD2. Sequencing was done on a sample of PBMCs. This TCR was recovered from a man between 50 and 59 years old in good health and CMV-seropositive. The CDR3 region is CASRSGGPYDEQFF. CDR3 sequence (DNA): TGTGCCAGCAGGTCGGGGGGGCCTTACGATGAGCAGTTCTTC.